This T cell receptor (beta chain) was captured in a study of PD-1 blockade in classical Hodgkin lymphoma. About this clone itself: No antigen is known for it.

Study conclusions and caveats: Diversity in CD4+ TCRs, unlike that measured in CD8+ TCRs, had risen significantly by C4D1.

Each patient relapsed following autologous stem cell transplantation, and prior brentuximab vedotin exposure differed. Progressive disease, partial response or complete response was each patient's best response. The CDR3 is made up of 17 amino acids. The V gene end was trimmed by 1 base and the J gene end by 6 bases; junction bases not matched to a gene: 7. CDR1 and CDR2 from the germline V gene are SGHVS and FNYEAQ. Assay: immunoSEQ multiplex PCR; the TCRdb copy retains only in-frame clones and omits some. The repertoire holds nearly 55,000 clones, over 70% seen once, with 15% to 20% in the top ten.

This sequence originates from a human donor with classical Hodgkin lymphoma. V usage is TRBV7-6 and J usage is TRBJ2-1; 12 positions agree with TRBD2. The starting material was peripheral blood mononuclear cells (PBMCs), obtained at baseline. CDR3 region: CASSLVLAGGPTNEQFF. The CDR3, as DNA: TGTGCCAGCAGCTTAGTTCTAGCGGGAGGGCCTACCAATGAGCAGTTCTTC.